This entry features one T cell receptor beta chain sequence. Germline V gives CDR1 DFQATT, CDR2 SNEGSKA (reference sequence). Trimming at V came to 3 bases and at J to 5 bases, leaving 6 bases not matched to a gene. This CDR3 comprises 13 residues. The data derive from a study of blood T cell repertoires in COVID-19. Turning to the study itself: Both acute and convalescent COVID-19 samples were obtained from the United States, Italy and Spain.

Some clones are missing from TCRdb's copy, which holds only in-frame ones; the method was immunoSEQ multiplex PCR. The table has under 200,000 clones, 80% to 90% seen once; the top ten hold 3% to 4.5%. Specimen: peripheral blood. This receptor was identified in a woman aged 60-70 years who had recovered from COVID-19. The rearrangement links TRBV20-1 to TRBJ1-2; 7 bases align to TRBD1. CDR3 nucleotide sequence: TGCAGTGCTAGTGCTCAGGGGGATTATGGCTACACCTTC. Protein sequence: CSASAQGDYGYTF.